This TCR beta chain was recorded in a study of cytomegalovirus exposure and HLA in healthy donors. Looked up from germline, CDR1 is SGDLS and CDR2 is YYNGEE. This CDR3 has 12 amino acids. The ends were cut back, 2 bases at V and 8 bases at J, with 10 bases in the middle. PCR involved 60 Vbeta and 13 Jbeta primers. Generated by immunoSEQ multiplex PCR, the TCRdb table keeps only in-frame clones and is missing some. The data show roughly 150,000 clones, 75% to 90% seen once. About this clone: Its specificity is unknown.

Study-wide points: Through in vitro validation, three CMV-associated chains were shown to be specific for CMV antigens. The majority of TCR sequences were rare, yet some public TCRs appeared in many donors. In a later analysis, V- and J-gene trimming of beta chains associated with a DCLRE1C missense variant, replicated independently.

The sequence was collected from a male donor in good health and CMV-seronegative. The chain is built from TRBV9 and TRBJ1-2; tentatively, D is TRBD1 (5 bases). What was sequenced was PBMCs. The CDR3 protein is CASSVLQGGYTF. CDR3 in DNA: TGTGCCAGCAGCGTCCTCCAGGGCGGCTACACCTTC.